Described below is a single T cell receptor beta chain sequence and its context. This table comes from immunoSEQ multiplex PCR, and its TCRdb copy is limited to in-frame clones, with some not included. The sample comprises roughly 14,000 clones, 62% of which are singletons, and 2.4% rests with the top ten. The sample comes from a study of neoadjuvant anti-PD-1 for oral cavity cancer. Germline V gene sequence: CDR1 SGHTA, CDR2 FQGNSA. This CDR3 has 15 residues. Trimming shortened V by 1 base and J by 5 bases, and 14 bases separated the two germline ends. This rearrangement joins TRBV7-2 to TRBJ1-1, with D uncertain. The clonotype was recovered from a person between 35 and 79 years old with oral cavity squamous cell carcinoma. The material was PBMCs, obtained before nivolumab (anti-PD-1) treatment. The CDR3 is CASSLGPFGVTEAFF. CDR3 bases: TGTGCCAGCAGCTTAGGACCGTTCGGGGTGACTGAAGCTTTCTTT.